This TCR beta chain was profiled in a study of T-cell memory formation after mild COVID-19. Study results and caveats: Among clones contracting day 15 to 85, CD4/CD8 was balanced, whereas later expanders leaned CD4+.

Libraries for TCRalpha and TCRbeta carried sample barcodes and unique molecular identifiers via 5'RACE. MiXCR, run by TCRdb on the 5' RACE reads, gives a single entry per CDR3 protein. The sample records about 470,000 distinct CDR3 sequences, around 27% being singletons. Germline V gene data show CDR1 as DFQATT and CDR2 as SNEGSKA (reference sequence). V was trimmed by 7 bases and J by 4 bases, leaving 15 bases between them. CDR3 length: 13 amino acids. This clonotype showed up just a few times. The antigen is not known. V gene TRBV20-1 combines with J gene TRBJ2-3; D is ambiguous. Material: PBMCs or a T cell subset sorted from them (not recorded which). This receptor was identified in an adult woman who had mild COVID-19 (a few samples of this study predate the infection). Cell type and time point are not known. CDR3 DNA: TGCAGTGGAGAAGGGCCATTCGCAGATACGCAGTATTTT. Translated, it gives CSGEGPFADTQYF.